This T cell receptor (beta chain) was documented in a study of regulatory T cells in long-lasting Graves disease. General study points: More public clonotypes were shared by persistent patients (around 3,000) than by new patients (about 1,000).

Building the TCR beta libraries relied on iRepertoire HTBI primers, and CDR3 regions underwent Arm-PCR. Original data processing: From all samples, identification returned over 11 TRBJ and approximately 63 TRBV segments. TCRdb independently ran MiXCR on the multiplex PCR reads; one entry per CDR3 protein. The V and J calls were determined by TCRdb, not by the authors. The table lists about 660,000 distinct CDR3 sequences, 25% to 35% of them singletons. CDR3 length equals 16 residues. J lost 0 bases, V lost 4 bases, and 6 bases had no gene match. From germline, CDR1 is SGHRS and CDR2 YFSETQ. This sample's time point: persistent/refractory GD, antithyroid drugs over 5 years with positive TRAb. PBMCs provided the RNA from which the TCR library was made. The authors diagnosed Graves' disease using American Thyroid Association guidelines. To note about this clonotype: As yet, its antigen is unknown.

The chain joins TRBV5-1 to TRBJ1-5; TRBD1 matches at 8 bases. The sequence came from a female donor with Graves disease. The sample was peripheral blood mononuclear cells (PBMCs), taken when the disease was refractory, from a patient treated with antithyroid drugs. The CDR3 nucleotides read TGCGCCAGCAGCCTCGGACAGGGAGATAGCAATCAGCCCCAGCATTTT. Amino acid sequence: CASSLGQGDSNQPQHF. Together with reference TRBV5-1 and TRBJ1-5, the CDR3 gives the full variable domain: KAGVTQTPRYLIKTRGQQVTLSCSPISGHRSVSWYQQTPGQGLQFLFEYFSETQRNKGNFPGRFSGRQFSNSRSEMNVSTLELGDSALYLCASSLGQGDSNQPQHFGDGTRLSIL.